The 27 T cell receptor beta chains listed next were all sequenced from one sample in a study of T cell responses to AZD1222 COVID-19 vaccine (dated by TCRdb to the early 2020s). The intended sense of this specimen's time point label: baseline before first vaccination. The library was obtained by the immunoSEQ multiplex PCR assay. The clones in this table, taken by TCRdb from immuneACCESS, are in-frame only. Not every clone is retained; where verified, under half of the shortfall comes from an unresolved V gene, and the cause of the rest is unknown. Present in this sample are around 120,000 clones, over 75% of which were seen just once. 7% to 9% of the sample rests with the top ten. The specimen was peripheral blood, collected on day 0 of AZD1222 vaccination. Receptors originate from an adult in good health.

V is TRBV29-1 and J is TRBJ2-7; D may match TRBD1 or TRBD2 (6 bases each). The CDR3 sequence is 13 residues long. Between the trimmed V and J ends, which lost 6 bases and 5 bases, there was a span of 17 bases. Germline assignment: CDR1 SQVTM and CDR2 ANQGSEA. Here the CDR3 DNA reads TGCAGCGTCCCTTCGGGACGGGGGCACGAGCAGTACTTC. Residues: CSVPSGRGHEQYF.

The CDR3 DNA is TGTGCCAGCAGTGAAGCGGACAGGGTGATCTATGGCTACACCTTC. It codes for CASSEADRVIYGYTF. V is TRBV6-1 and J is TRBJ1-2; 8 bases map to TRBD1. The V gene end was trimmed by 0 bases and the J gene end by 4 bases; junction bases not matched to a gene: 4. The germline V gene encodes CDR1 MNHNS and CDR2 SASEGT. The CDR3 runs 15 residues.

The V and J genes are TRBV7-6 and TRBJ2-2; 8 nucleotides match TRBD1. The V and J ends lost 4 bases and 5 bases, in that order; junction bases with no gene match: 6. The CDR3 spans 15 residues. CDR1 SGHVS and CDR2 FNYEAQ come from the germline V gene. In DNA, the CDR3 is TGTGCCAGCAGCTCGGGGACAGGAGAAACCGGGGAGCTGTTTTTT. This gives the protein CASSSGTGETGELFF.

This CDR3 is CASSRQIGTDTQYF. The CDR3 DNA sequence: TGTGCCAGCAGCCGACAGATCGGGACAGATACGCAGTATTTT. The chain recombines TRBV5-5 with TRBJ2-3, with D possibly being TRBD1 (5 bases). Germline V gives CDR1 SGHKS, CDR2 YYEKEE (reference sequence). CDR3 length: 14 amino acids. Trimming left V 4 bases short and J 3 bases short, with 12 bases between.

V usage is TRBV10-2 and J usage is TRBJ2-3; a weak D match, TRBD2 (6 bases). V lost 4 bases and J lost 2, with 13 bases in between. Germline V gene sequence: CDR1 WSHSY, CDR2 SAAADI. The CDR3 sequence is 15 residues long. CDR3 region: CASSGLGVPTDTQYF. The CDR3 DNA reads TGCGCCAGCAGTGGACTAGGGGTTCCCACAGATACGCAGTATTTT.

V usage is TRBV30 and J usage is TRBJ2-7, with 8 positions matching TRBD1. Germline-derived CDR1 and CDR2 are GTSNPN and SVGIG (reference sequence). Trimming took 4 bases from V and 11 from J; bases not matched to a gene: 7. The CDR3 extends over 11 amino acids. CDR3: CAWTGTGDKYF. CDR3 DNA sequence: TGTGCCTGGACCGGGACAGGAGATAAGTACTTC.

J is TRBJ2-3 and V is TRBV5-1; 12 bases fit TRBD2. CDR1 and CDR2 from the germline V gene are SGHRS and YFSETQ. V lost 4 bases, J lost 4 bases, and 10 bases stayed unmatched. This CDR3 is built from 17 residues. In nucleotides, the CDR3 is TGCGCCAGCAGCCGATCGACTAGCGGGAGCGGGGCAGATACGCAGTATTTT. It codes for CASSRSTSGSGADTQYF.

This clone was picked up a small number of times. The chain is built from TRBV28 and TRBJ1-1; D gene unclear. Germline V CDR1 and CDR2: MDHEN, SYDVKM. Deletions cut 3 bases from V and 8 bases from J, with 7 bases between. The CDR3 runs to 11 residues. For the CDR3, the DNA is TGTGCCAGCAGTTTCGCGGCAGAAGCTTTCTTT. This translates into CASSFAAEAFF.

Concerning this clone itself: Distinct nucleotide sequences in the sample also encode this CDR3. The chain employs TRBV7-9 and TRBJ1-6; 10 nucleotides agree with TRBD1. Unmatched junction bases numbered 3, after V lost 3 bases and J lost 7 bases. CDR3 length: 15 residues. The germline gives CDR1 SEHNR, CDR2 FQNEAQ (reference sequence). The CDR3 here is CASSLGGQGNSPLHF. The CDR3 DNA sequence: TGTGCCAGCAGCTTGGGGGGACAGGGGAATTCACCCCTCCACTTT.

The chain recombines TRBV4-1 with TRBJ1-4; D not resolved. Trimming cost V 0 bases and J 0 bases, with 11 bases left between them. CDR3 length: 17 amino acids. The germline V gene has CDR1 MGHRA and CDR2 YSYEKL. The CDR3 DNA sequence: TGCGCCAGCAGCCAAGAGTCCGGTTTTGCAACTAATGAAAAACTGTTTTTT. Translating gives CASSQESGFATNEKLFF.

V is TRBV4-3 and J is TRBJ1-2; TRBD1 agrees at 8 bases. CDR3 length: 15 amino acids. With 0 bases clipped from V and 8 bases from J, the junction kept 8 bases outside the gene matches. Germline V gene data show CDR1 as LGHNA and CDR2 as YSLEER. The CDR3 DNA is TGCGCCAGCAGCCAAGAGGTGACAGGGGATAGAGGCTACACCTTC. Protein: CASSQEVTGDRGYTF.

DNA for the CDR3: TGTGCCAGCAGCAACCCCCTTGGGGGACGCACAGATACGCAGTATTTT. Its translation: CASSNPLGGRTDTQYF. The rearrangement uses TRBV7-2 and TRBJ2-3; D may be TRBD1 or TRBD2 (5 bases each). This CDR3 has 16 amino acids. The V and J ends lost 5 bases and 1 base respectively, with 16 bases between them. CDR1 and CDR2 (germline): SGHTA, FQGNSA.

The chain links TRBV5-1 to TRBJ2-2, with TRBD1 as a possible D gene (7 bases). Germline CDR1 and CDR2: SGHRS and YFSETQ. The CDR3 runs to 17 residues. V was trimmed by 3 bases and J by 6 bases, leaving 21 bases between them. The CDR3 reads CASSSPTGTVGAGELFF. The CDR3 nucleotides read TGCGCCAGCAGCTCGCCGACAGGGACTGTGGGGGCCGGGGAGCTGTTTTTT.

The V gene is TRBV4-2, the J gene TRBJ2-5, with 7 bases lining up with TRBD2. The ends lost 4 bases at V and 5 bases at J; junction bases unmatched: 10. The CDR3 length is 15 residues. Germline lookup yields CDR1 LGHNA and CDR2 YNFKEQ. The CDR3 DNA reads TGTGCCAGCAGCCCCCGAGACGGGGGAGGGGAGACCCAGTACTTC. Protein: CASSPRDGGGETQYF.

The gene calls are TRBV7-9 and TRBJ2-3; no firm D call. This CDR3 is built from 13 residues. Germline CDR1 is SEHNR and CDR2 is FQNEAQ (reference sequence). The V and J ends lost 1 base and 0 bases respectively, with 2 bases between them. The CDR3 reads CASSLESTDTQYF. As DNA, the CDR3 is TGTGCCAGCAGCTTAGAGAGCACAGATACGCAGTATTTT.

This chain connects TRBV18 to TRBJ1-2; no definite D call. Germline V gene lookup returns CDR1 KGHSH and CDR2 LQKENI. The V and J ends lost 2 bases and 4 bases respectively, with 14 bases between them. The CDR3 has 15 amino acids. The CDR3 nucleotides are TGTGCCAGCTCACCAATCTCCCTTGAAGCCTATGGCTACACCTTC. Protein: CASSPISLEAYGYTF. The variable domain in full, completed from reference TRBV18 and TRBJ1-2, reads NAGVMQNPRHLVRRRGQEARLRCSPMKGHSHVYWYRQLPEEGLKFMVYLQKENIIDESGMPKERFSAEFPKEGPSILRIQQVVRGDSAAYFCASSPISLEAYGYTFGSGTRLTVV.

V gene TRBV5-1 combines with J gene TRBJ2-3, with 9 bases that match TRBD2. V was pared by 0 bases and J by 4 bases, with 3 bases of the junction left unmatched. This CDR3 is built from 15 residues. In germline, CDR1 is SGHRS, CDR2 YFSETQ. As DNA, the CDR3 is TGCGCCAGCAGCTTGGCGGAGCGGGAGGCAGATACGCAGTATTTT. Translating it yields CASSLAEREADTQYF.

The rearrangement links TRBV19 to TRBJ1-4, with D possibly TRBD1 on 5 matching bases. This CDR3 comprises 16 residues. With 5 bases removed from V and 7 bases from J, the gap between germline ends came to 20 bases. The germline gives CDR1 LNHDA, CDR2 SQIVND (reference sequence). CDR3 DNA sequence: TGTGCCAGTAGTCCCTGGGGACTCGGGATGGGTGAAAAACTGTTTTTT. Amino acids: CASSPWGLGMGEKLFF.

The rearrangement joins TRBV7-2 to TRBJ2-2; 8 nucleotides line up with TRBD1. This CDR3 region has 16 residues. Germline V CDR1 and CDR2: SGHTA, FQGNSA. J was trimmed by 6 bases and V by 2 bases; bases with no gene match: 8. CDR3 loop: CASSLNQGAASGELFF. Here the CDR3 DNA reads TGTGCCAGCAGCTTAAACCAGGGGGCAGCATCCGGGGAGCTGTTTTTT.

This chain uses TRBV5-4 with TRBJ2-3; 9 nucleotides align to TRBD1. This CDR3 is built from 15 residues. V was pared by 4 bases and J by 5 bases, with 8 bases of the junction left unmatched. Germline V lookup: CDR1 SGHNT, CDR2 YYREEE (reference sequence). Here the CDR3 reads CASSRTGTGQDTQYF. The CDR3 bases are TGTGCCAGCAGCCGGACCGGGACAGGGCAAGATACGCAGTATTTT.

The chain carries TRBV30 and TRBJ1-5; D possibly corresponds to TRBD1 (6 bases). CDR1 and CDR2 from the germline V gene are GTSNPN and SVGIG (reference sequence). V dropped 2 bases and J dropped 6 bases, with 14 bases sitting between them. The CDR3 length is 14 residues. The chain's CDR3 is CAWSNKGVIQPQHF. CDR3 bases: TGTGCCTGGAGTAATAAGGGGGTGATTCAGCCCCAGCATTTT.

This clone has only one observation. The chain recombines TRBV19 with TRBJ1-4; TRBD1 is a possible D gene (6 bases). Trimming stripped 7 bases from V and 0 bases from J, with 12 bases between. This CDR3 spans 15 amino acids. The germline gives CDR1 LNHDA, CDR2 SQIVND (reference sequence). The CDR3 DNA reads TGTGCCAGTAAGGTCAGGGGCGCAACTAATGAAAAACTGTTTTTT. It specifies CASKVRGATNEKLFF.

The J gene is TRBJ2-3, the V gene TRBV5-1; 8 bases match TRBD1. The CDR3 loop spans 15 amino acids. The V segment lost 0 bases and the J segment 5 bases; nucleotides outside the gene matches: 5. CDR1 and CDR2 (germline): SGHRS, YFSETQ. CDR3 DNA sequence: TGCGCCAGCAGCTTGGCCCAGGGGGCTCGAGATACGCAGTATTTT. It translates to CASSLAQGARDTQYF.

The chain combines TRBV9 with TRBJ2-5; D is possibly TRBD2 (6 bases). The CDR3 runs to 12 residues. CDR1 SGDLS and CDR2 YYNGEE come from the germline V gene. Trimming took off 3 bases at V and 9 bases at J, with 12 bases between the two ends. The CDR3 bases are TGTGCCAGCAGCGAACCTGGGGAGGCCCAGTACTTC. Its translation is CASSEPGEAQYF.

This clone was seen more than once but under ten times. This chain connects TRBV12-3 or TRBV12-4 to TRBJ2-7, with D perhaps TRBD2 (5 bases). V was shortened by 6 bases and J by 7 bases, with 16 bases between the two germline ends. There are 13 residues in the CDR3. The CDR3 DNA follows: TGTGCCAGCAGCCTCGCGGGCGGCTTGGAGCAGTACTTC. Protein product: CASSLAGGLEQYF.

The CDR3 region has the DNA TGCGCCAGCAGCCCCAGCGGGAGTGGCTACAATGAGCAGTTCTTC. Protein: CASSPSGSGYNEQFF. The V call is TRBV4-3, the J call TRBJ2-1; 8 bases line up with TRBD2. The CDR3 loop spans 15 amino acids. CDR1 and CDR2 (germline): LGHNA, YSLEER. V lost 4 bases and J lost 3; bases outside the gene matches: 5.

A remark on this clone: Other DNA sequences of this sample code for an identical CDR3. The chain couples TRBV4-1 to TRBJ1-3, with a possible D match to TRBD1 (5 bases). Germline V gene sequence: CDR1 MGHRA, CDR2 YSYEKL. This CDR3 is built from 16 residues. V shed 0 bases and J shed 0 bases, with 9 bases lying between them. CDR3 sequence reads: CASSQDVGDSGNTIYF. In DNA form, the CDR3 reads TGCGCCAGCAGCCAAGATGTAGGGGACTCTGGAAACACCATATATTTT.